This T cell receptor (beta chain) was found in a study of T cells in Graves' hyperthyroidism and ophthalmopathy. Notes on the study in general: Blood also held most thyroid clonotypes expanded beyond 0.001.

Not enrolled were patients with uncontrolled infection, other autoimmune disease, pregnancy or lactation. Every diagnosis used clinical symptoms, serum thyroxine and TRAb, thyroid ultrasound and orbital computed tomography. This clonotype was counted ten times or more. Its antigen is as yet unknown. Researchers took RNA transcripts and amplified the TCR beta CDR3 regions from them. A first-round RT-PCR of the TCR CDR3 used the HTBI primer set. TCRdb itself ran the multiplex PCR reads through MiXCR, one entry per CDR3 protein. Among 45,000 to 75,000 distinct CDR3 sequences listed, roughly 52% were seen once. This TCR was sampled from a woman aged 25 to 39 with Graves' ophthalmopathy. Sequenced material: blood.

DNA for the CDR3: TGTGCCACCAGCAGAGCCATGACAGGGGGCTCGTCTAATGAAAAACTGTTTTTT. Its translation: CATSRAMTGGSSNEKLFF. The chain links TRBV15 to TRBJ1-4, with 10 bases identical to TRBD1. V was pared by 1 base and J by 3 bases, with 8 bases of the junction left unmatched. CDR1 is LNHNV, CDR2 YYDKDF, per germline (reference sequence). There are 18 residues in the CDR3.